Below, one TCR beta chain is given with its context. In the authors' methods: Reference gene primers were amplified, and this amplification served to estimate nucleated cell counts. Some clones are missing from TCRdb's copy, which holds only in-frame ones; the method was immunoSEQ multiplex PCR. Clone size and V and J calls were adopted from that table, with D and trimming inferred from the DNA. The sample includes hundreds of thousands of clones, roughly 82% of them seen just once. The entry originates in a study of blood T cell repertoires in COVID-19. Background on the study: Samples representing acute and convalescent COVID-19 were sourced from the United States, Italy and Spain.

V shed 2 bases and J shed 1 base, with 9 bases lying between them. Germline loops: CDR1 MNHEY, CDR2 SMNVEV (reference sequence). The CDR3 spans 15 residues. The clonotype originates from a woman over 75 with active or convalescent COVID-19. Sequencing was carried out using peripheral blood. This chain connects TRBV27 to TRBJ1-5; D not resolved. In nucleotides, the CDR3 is TGTGCCAGCAGTTTACGCGGGCACAGCAATCAGCCCCAGCATTTT. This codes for CASSLRGHSNQPQHF.